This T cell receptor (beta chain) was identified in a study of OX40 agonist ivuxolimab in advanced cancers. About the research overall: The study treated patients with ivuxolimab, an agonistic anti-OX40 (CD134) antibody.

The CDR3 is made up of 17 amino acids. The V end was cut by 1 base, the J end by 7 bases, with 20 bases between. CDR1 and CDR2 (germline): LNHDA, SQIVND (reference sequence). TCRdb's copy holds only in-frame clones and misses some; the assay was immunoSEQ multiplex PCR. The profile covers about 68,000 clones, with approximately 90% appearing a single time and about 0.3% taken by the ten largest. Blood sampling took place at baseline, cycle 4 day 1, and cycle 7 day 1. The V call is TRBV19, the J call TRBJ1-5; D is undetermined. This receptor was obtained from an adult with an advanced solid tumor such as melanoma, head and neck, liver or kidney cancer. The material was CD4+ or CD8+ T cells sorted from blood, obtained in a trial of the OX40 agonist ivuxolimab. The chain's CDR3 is CASSIGGGPRALQPQHF. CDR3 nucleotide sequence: TGTGCCAGTAGTATAGGAGGTGGGCCCCGGGCATTGCAGCCCCAGCATTTT.